Listed below are T cell receptor beta chains from one sample, sequenced in a study of blood T cell repertoires in COVID-19. This table comes from immunoSEQ multiplex PCR, and its TCRdb copy is limited to in-frame clones, with some not included. There are 150,000 to 200,000 clones in the sample; 80% occur only once, and 6.5% to 7% lies in the top ten. The sample comprised peripheral blood. Receptors originate from a man between 70 and 80 years old with active or convalescent COVID-19. The CDR3 runs from the conserved cysteine through the conserved F or W. D genes are given only for firm matches. Some rows have no size entry. The others give once, few or many, or a class for an expanded clone.

TRBJ2-5 | TRBV6-2/TRBV6-3 | NA | TRBD2 | TGTGCCAGCAGTCCACGAGCGGGAGTGAAGACCCAGTACTTC | CASSPRAGVKTQYF
TRBJ2-4 | TRBV27 | NA | TRBD1 | TGTGCCAGCAGGGCCGGACAGGTAGCCAAAAACATTCAGTACTTC | CASRAGQVAKNIQYF
TRBJ1-1 | TRBV5-1 | NA | NA | TGCGCCAGCAGCAGGGGCGCTGACACTGAAGCTTTCTTT | CASSRGADTEAFF
TRBJ1-1 | TRBV4-1 | NA | NA | TGCGCCAGCAGCCTACCCTTTCGACAGAACACTGAAGCTTTCTTT | CASSLPFRQNTEAFF
TRBJ1-2 | TRBV30 | NA | NA | TGTGCCTGGAGTCGGAGGACGGTCTATGGCTACACCTTC | CAWSRRTVYGYTF
TRBJ1-2 | TRBV6-2/TRBV6-3 | NA | TRBD1 | TGTGCCAGCAGTTACGGAACAGGGGACTACTATGGCTACACCTTC | CASSYGTGDYYGYTF
TRBJ2-3 | TRBV5-5 | NA | TRBD1 | TGTGCCAGCAGCCCGGAGGACAGGGTGAGGACAGATACGCAGTATTTT | CASSPEDRVRTDTQYF
TRBJ2-1 | TRBV19 | NA | TRBD1 | TGTGCCAGTAGTACGGGACAGGGGGCAGATGAGCAGTTCTTC | CASSTGQGADEQFF
TRBJ1-1 | TRBV18 | few | TRBD1 | TGTGCCAGCTCCCAAACAGGGGGTCGCCTGGGGGACACTGAAGCTTTCTTT | CASSQTGGRLGDTEAFF
TRBJ2-1 | TRBV3-1/TRBV3-2 | NA | NA | TGTGCCAGCAGCCAAGAGACTGCCTGGGCCTACAATGAGCAGTTCTTC | CASSQETAWAYNEQFF
TRBJ1-2 | TRBV5-1 | few | TRBD1 | TGCGCCAGCAGCTCACAGGGGGCGTTGGATGGCTACACCTTC | CASSSQGALDGYTF
TRBJ2-2 | TRBV7-7 | NA | TRBD2 | TGTGCTAGCAGCTCACCCCCGGGACTACCAAACACCGGGGAGCTGTTTTTT | CASSSPPGLPNTGELFF
TRBJ2-1 | TRBV5-5 | NA | TRBD2 | TGTGCCAGCAGCTCAGGTGGACTAGCGGGAACAGATGAGCAGTTCTTC | CASSSGGLAGTDEQFF
TRBJ1-1 | TRBV6-5 | NA | NA | TGTGCCAGCCGCCTCTCCAGGGCGAACACTGAAGCTTTCTTT | CASRLSRANTEAFF
TRBJ2-2 | TRBV6-6 | NA | NA | TGTGCCAGCAGTTACGGGAGTTCGAACACCGGGGAGCTGTTTTTT | CASSYGSSNTGELFF
TRBJ2-5 | TRBV13 | NA | NA | TGTGCCAGCAGCTTAGAGAGTAGCGGTCTACCTTACTTC | CASSLESSGLPYF
TRBJ1-4 | TRBV5-1 | NA | NA | TGCGCCAGCAGCTTGGCCGACTTCTCCTCGGAAAAACTGTTTTTT | CASSLADFSSEKLFF
TRBJ2-7 | TRBV3-1/TRBV3-2 | NA | TRBD2 | TGTGCCAGCAGCCTTAGGACTAGCGGATCCTACGAGCAGTACTTC | CASSLRTSGSYEQYF
TRBJ2-3 | TRBV7-6 | NA | TRBD2 | TGTGCCAGCAGCTTAGTGCTAGCGGGTACCTACGGGGATACGCAGTATTTT | CASSLVLAGTYGDTQYF
TRBJ1-2 | TRBV20-1 | NA | TRBD1 | TGCAGTGCTAGTCACCAGGGGGCGAATGGCTACACCTTC | CSASHQGANGYTF
TRBJ2-3 | TRBV5-1 | NA | NA | TGCGCCAGCAGCATACTAGTGGCAGCAGATACGCAGTATTTT | CASSILVAADTQYF
TRBJ2-2 | TRBV6-1 | NA | TRBD1 | TGTGCCAGCAGTGAAGGGTGGACAGGGCGGCTGTTTTTT | CASSEGWTGRLFF
TRBJ1-6 | TRBV30 | NA | NA | TGTGCCTGGAGTGGTACTGGGGGGTCAGATTCACCCCTCCACTTT | CAWSGTGGSDSPLHF
TRBJ1-2 | TRBV7-8 | NA | NA | TGTGCCAGCAGCTTAGGGCAGGGTGGAAGCTATGGCTACACCTTC | CASSLGQGGSYGYTF
TRBJ2-5 | TRBV2 | many | TRBD1 | TGTGCCACCCGAAGGGGGGGACAGGGTAAGCAAGAGACCCAGTACTTC | CATRRGGQGKQETQYF
TRBJ1-2 | TRBV5-4 | NA | NA | TGTGCCAGCAGCTTGGCGCAGGGGTACGACTACACCTTC | CASSLAQGYDYTF
TRBJ2-3 | TRBV15 | once | TRBD2 | TGTGCCACCAGCAGATCCTGGAGTAGCGGGAGGACAGATACGCAGTATTTT | CATSRSWSSGRTDTQYF
TRBJ1-5 | TRBV6-5 | NA | NA | TGTGCCAGCAGGAGCAGGGATTGGAATCAGCCCCAGCATTTT | CASRSRDWNQPQHF